This T cell receptor beta chain was sequenced during a study of PD-L1 blockade in urothelial cancer (dated by TCRdb to about 2017). In the study overall: Therapy was started around 2014 for all patients, and atezolizumab 1,200 mg was administered intravenously every 3 weeks. Blood samples gave median yields of approximately 130,000 T cells and 80,000 to 90,000 unique TCRs, along with a median clonality of about 0.084. Whole exome sequencing and RNA sequencing of pretreatment tumors were performed alongside TCR sequencing in the same patients. Blood samples were analyzed 3 weeks after the start of treatment (second dose) and 6 weeks after the start of treatment. About 90% of the roughly 29 patients were males with bladder-origin urothelial cancer, and about 60% of the 29 reported a prior smoking history. Somatic, immune and clinical correlates of response to PD-L1 blockade with atezolizumab in urothelial cancer were the focus of an exploratory multi-omic analysis. Durable clinical benefit meant progression-free survival longer than 6 months, and TCR features were also tested against progression-free and overall survival. TCR sequencing covered pretreatment tumor samples and matched, serially collected peripheral blood taken before and after atezolizumab treatment. An ECOG performance status of 0 or 1 was recorded for the patients, and 0 to 3 prior chemotherapy regimens had been received by the patients. Pretreatment blood TCR-seq was available for about 30 patients, at least one posttreatment blood collection was obtained for some 24 patients, and tumor TCR-seq was available for some 24 patients. Durable clinical benefit was achieved by nine patients but not by the remaining 20. Overall results and qualifications from the work: Improved progression-free and overall survival was found to be associated with pretreatment peripheral blood TCR clonality below the median. Patients with durable benefit showed greater expansion of tumor-associated TCR clones in peripheral blood 3 weeks after starting treatment (n ≈ 23, p = 0.022). Small sample size (n ≈ 29) and many exploratory analyses mean the results are intended to be hypothesis-generating.

Synthetic TCR analog templates were spiked into each PCR so that absolute template abundance could be estimated from read counts. TCRbeta CDR3 regions were amplified from genomic DNA with bias-controlled V and J gene primers using the immunoSEQ assay. Sequencing of rearranged TCRbeta segments was done at approximately 20X coverage. The authors' analysis ran thus. Clustering was used to correct sequencing errors, and CDR3s were annotated against IMGT to assign V, D and J genes. Only productive TCRbeta rearrangements were used in downstream analyses, excluding out-of-frame or stop-codon sequences. Clonality was computed as one minus Shannon entropy normalized by the log of the number of unique productive sequences. Fisher's exact test with Benjamini-Hochberg correction, at a threshold of adjusted p below 0.01, was used to find clones that differed between time points or between blood and tumor. TCRdb limited this immuneACCESS table to in-frame rearrangements with V and J called. A share of clones is missing; checked studies link under half to unresolved V genes, and the rest is unexplained. That table supplies the V and J calls and clone size; D and trimming were determined from the DNA. Within this sample are just under 50,000 clones, with around 80% of them counted one time only. The ten top clones hold roughly 2.9% of the sample.

Worth noting for this clone: Its antigen specificity is not known. Per-nucleotide qualities are absent, and no much larger clonotype sits a single base away.

The junction shows trimming of 4 bases on V and 8 bases on J, plus 14 bases between the germline ends. From cysteine to phenylalanine, the CDR3 is 13 amino acids long. The read is trimmed to its CDR3 DNA, 39 bases read in frame from base 1. Taken from the germline V gene, the CDR1 and CDR2 loops are SGHDN and FVKESK. The label giving this sample's time point can be read as: pretreatment peripheral blood. A total of under 30 patients with locally advanced or metastatic urothelial carcinoma, treated at Memorial Sloan Kettering on a trial protocol, made up the cohort. Peripheral blood mononuclear cells were collected pretreatment and during treatment, at between 1 and 8 total time points per patient. The Qiagen DNeasy Blood extraction kit was used to purify genomic DNA from total PBMCs and tumor samples. PBMCs were collected pretreatment and during treatment, and were isolated and stored as previously described.

The sequence joins TRBV14 to TRBJ2-5, and the D gene may be TRBD2, 6 bases matching. This receptor was identified in a man in his 70s with urothelial cancer. Material: PBMCs, obtained around atezolizumab (anti-PD-L1) treatment. The CDR3 sequence is CASSRDWRGTQYF. The base sequence is TGTGCCAGCAGCCGTGATTGGAGGGGCACCCAGTACTTC.